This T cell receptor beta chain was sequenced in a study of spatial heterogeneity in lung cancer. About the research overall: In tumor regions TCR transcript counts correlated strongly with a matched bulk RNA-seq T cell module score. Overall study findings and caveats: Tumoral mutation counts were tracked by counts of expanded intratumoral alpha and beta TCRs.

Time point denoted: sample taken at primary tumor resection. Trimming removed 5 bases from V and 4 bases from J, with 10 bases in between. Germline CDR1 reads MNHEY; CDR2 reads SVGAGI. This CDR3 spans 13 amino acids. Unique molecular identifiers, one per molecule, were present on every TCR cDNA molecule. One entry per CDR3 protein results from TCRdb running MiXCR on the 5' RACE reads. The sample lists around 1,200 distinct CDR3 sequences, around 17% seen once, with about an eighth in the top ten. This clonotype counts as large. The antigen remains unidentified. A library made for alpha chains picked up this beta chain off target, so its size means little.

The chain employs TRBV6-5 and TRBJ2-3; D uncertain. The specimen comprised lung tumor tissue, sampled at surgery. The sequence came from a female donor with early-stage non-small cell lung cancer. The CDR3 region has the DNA TGTGCCAGCAGTCCGGTTAGGCCAGATACGCAGTATTTT. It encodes CASSPVRPDTQYF.